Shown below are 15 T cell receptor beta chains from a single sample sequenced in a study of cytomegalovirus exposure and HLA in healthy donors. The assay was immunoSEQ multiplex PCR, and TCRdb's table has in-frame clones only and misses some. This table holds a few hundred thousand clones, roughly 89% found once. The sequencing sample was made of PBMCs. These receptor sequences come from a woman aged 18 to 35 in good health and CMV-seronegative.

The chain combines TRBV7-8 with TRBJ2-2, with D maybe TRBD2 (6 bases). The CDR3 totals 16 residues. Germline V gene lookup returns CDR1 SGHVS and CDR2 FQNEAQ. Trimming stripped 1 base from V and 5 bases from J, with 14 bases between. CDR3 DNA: TGTGCCAGCAGCTTAGTAATGGGTGGGGGGACCGGGGAGCTGTTTTTT. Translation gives CASSLVMGGGTGELFF.

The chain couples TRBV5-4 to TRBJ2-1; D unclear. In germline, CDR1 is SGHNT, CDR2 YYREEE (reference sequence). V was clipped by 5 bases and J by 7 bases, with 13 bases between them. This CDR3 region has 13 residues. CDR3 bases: TGTGCCAGCAGTTCTGACTGGAATAATGAGCAGTTCTTC. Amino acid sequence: CASSSDWNNEQFF. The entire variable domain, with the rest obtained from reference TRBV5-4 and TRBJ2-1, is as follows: ETGVTQSPTHLIKTRGQQVTLRCSSQSGHNTVSWYQQALGQGPQFIFQYYREEENGRGNFPPRFSGLQFPNYSSELNVNALELDDSALYLCASSSDWNNEQFFGPGTRLTVL.

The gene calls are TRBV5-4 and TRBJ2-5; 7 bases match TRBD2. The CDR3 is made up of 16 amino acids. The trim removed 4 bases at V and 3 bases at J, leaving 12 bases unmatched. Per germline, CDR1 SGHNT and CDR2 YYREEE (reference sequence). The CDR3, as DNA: TGTGCCAGCAGCCCCCTGGTGAGCGGGGAGGAAGAGACCCAGTACTTC. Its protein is CASSPLVSGEEETQYF. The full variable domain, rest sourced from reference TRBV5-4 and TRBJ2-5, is ETGVTQSPTHLIKTRGQQVTLRCSSQSGHNTVSWYQQALGQGPQFIFQYYREEENGRGNFPPRFSGLQFPNYSSELNVNALELDDSALYLCASSPLVSGEEETQYFGPGTRLLVL.

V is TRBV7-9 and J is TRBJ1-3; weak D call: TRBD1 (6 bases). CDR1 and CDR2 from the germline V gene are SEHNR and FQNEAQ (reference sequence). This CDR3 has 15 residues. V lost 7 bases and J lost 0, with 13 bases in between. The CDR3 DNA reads TGTGCCAGCACCTCTACAGGGCACTCTGGAAACACCATATATTTT. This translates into CASTSTGHSGNTIYF.

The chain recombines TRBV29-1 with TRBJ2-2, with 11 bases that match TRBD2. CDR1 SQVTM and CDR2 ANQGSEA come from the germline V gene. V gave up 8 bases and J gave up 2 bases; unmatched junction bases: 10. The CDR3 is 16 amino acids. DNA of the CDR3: TGCAGCACCGACACCGGGACTAGCGGAAACACCGGGGAGCTGTTTTTT. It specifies CSTDTGTSGNTGELFF.

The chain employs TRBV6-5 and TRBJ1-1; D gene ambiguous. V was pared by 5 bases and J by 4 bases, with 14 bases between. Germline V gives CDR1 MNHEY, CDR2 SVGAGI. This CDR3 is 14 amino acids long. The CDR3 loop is CASSPGSATTEAFF. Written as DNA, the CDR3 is TGTGCCAGCAGTCCAGGTTCTGCAACCACTGAAGCTTTCTTT.

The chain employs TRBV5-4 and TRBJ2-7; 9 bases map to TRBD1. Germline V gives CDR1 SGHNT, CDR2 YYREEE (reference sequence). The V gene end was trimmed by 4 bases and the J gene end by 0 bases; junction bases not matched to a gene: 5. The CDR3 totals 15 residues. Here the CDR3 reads CASSGTGKSSYEQYF. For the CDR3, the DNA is TGTGCCAGCAGCGGGACAGGGAAAAGCTCCTACGAGCAGTACTTC.

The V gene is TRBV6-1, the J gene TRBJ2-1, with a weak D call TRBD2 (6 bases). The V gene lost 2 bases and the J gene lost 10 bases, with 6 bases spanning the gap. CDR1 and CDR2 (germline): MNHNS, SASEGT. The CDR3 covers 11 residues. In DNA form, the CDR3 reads TGTGCCAGCAGTGAAAGCGGGGAGCAGTTCTTC. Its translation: CASSESGEQFF.

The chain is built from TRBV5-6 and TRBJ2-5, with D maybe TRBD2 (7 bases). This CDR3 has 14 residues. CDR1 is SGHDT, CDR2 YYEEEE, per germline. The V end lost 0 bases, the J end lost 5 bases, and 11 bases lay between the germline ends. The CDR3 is CASSLGGGVETQYF. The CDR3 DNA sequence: TGTGCCAGCAGCTTGGGGGGGGGCGTGGAGACCCAGTACTTC.

CDR3 nucleotide sequence: TGTGCCAGCAGCCACAACAGGGGAACAGGAAACACCATATATTTT. Translating gives CASSHNRGTGNTIYF. The chain combines TRBV14 with TRBJ1-3; 7 bases fit TRBD1. V lost 3 bases to trimming and J lost 4 bases; unmatched junction nucleotides: 6. The CDR3 has 15 residues. Per the germline V gene, CDR1 is SGHDN and CDR2 is FVKESK.

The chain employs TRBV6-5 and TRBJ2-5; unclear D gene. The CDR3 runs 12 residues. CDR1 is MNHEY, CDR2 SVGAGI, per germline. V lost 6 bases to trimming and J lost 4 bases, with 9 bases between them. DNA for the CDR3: TGTGCCAGCAGCCCAGATTTAGAGACCCAGTACTTC. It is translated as CASSPDLETQYF.

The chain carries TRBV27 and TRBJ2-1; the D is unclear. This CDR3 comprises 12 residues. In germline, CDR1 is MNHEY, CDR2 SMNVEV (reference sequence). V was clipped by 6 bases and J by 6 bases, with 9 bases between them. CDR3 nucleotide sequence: TGTGCCAGCAGGAGAGCGCTCAATGAGCAGTTCTTC. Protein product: CASRRALNEQFF.

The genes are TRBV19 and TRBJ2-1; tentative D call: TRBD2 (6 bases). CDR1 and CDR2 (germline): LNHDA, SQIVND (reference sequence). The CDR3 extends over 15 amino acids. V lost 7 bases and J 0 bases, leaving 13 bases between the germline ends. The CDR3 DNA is TGTGCCAGTAATGTGGACGGGAGCTCCTACAATGAGCAGTTCTTC. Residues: CASNVDGSSYNEQFF. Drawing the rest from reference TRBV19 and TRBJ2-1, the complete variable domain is DGGITQSPKYLFRKEGQNVTLSCEQNLNHDAMYWYRQDPGQGLRLIYYSQIVNDFQKGDIAEGYSVSREKKESFPLTVTSAQKNPTAFYLCASNVDGSSYNEQFFGPGTRLTVL.

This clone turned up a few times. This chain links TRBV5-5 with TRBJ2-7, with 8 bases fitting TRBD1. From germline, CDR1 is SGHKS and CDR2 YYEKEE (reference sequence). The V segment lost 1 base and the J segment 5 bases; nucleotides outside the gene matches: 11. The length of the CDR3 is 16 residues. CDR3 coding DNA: TGTGCCAGCAGCTTGACGGGCCAGGGGGCTATCGACGAGCAGTACTTC. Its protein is CASSLTGQGAIDEQYF.

The CDR3 is CASSLEQGAAYEAFF. The CDR3 DNA reads TGTGCCAGCAGTTTAGAACAGGGTGCCGCCTATGAAGCTTTCTTT. The chain employs TRBV27 and TRBJ1-1; tentative D call: TRBD1 (6 bases). The germline V gene encodes CDR1 MNHEY and CDR2 SMNVEV (reference sequence). Between the trimmed V and J ends, which lost 2 bases and 7 bases, there was a span of 17 bases. This CDR3 has 15 amino acids.